The TCR beta chain under discussion was sequenced for a study of shared clonotypes between healthy human individuals. Nashville, Tennessee was home to all donors, who were Caucasian adults. This clone was seen many times. The CDR3 is made up of 12 amino acids. Per the germline V gene, CDR1 is MDHEN and CDR2 is SYDVKM. The V end was cut by 6 bases, the J end by 4 bases, with 9 bases between. Deep-level assay runs were performed. The table came from immunoSEQ multiplex PCR; TCRdb's copy has only in-frame clones and leaves some out. The sample carries approximately 700,000 clones, 73% recorded once. The rearrangement uses TRBV28 and TRBJ1-1; D is unresolved. Source material: memory CD4+ T cells sorted from blood. Subset given: CD45RA-negative fraction. The sequence came from a woman between 25 and 40 years old in good health. CDR3 DNA sequence: TGTGCCAGCAGCCGGGCCGTCACTGAAGCTTTCTTT. The encoded protein is CASSRAVTEAFF.